Included here is one T cell receptor (beta chain) sequence, with context. V lost 6 bases and J 8 bases, leaving 13 bases between the germline ends. Germline values: CDR1 MDHEN, CDR2 SYDVKM. The CDR3 has 12 amino acids. The study ran its PCR with 60 Vbeta and 13 Jbeta primers. Here immunoSEQ multiplex PCR was the method, and the copy in TCRdb shows in-frame clones only, minus some. The sample contains 180,000 or so clones, around four fifths of which appear only once. This entry belongs to a study of cytomegalovirus exposure and HLA in healthy donors. Specimen: PBMCs. The TCR originated in a woman aged 45-65 years in good health and CMV-seropositive. V is TRBV28 and J is TRBJ2-5; D may be TRBD2 (6 bases). The CDR3 protein is CASREGLGTQYF. For the CDR3, the DNA is TGTGCCAGCAGGGAGGGTCTCGGAACCCAGTACTTC.